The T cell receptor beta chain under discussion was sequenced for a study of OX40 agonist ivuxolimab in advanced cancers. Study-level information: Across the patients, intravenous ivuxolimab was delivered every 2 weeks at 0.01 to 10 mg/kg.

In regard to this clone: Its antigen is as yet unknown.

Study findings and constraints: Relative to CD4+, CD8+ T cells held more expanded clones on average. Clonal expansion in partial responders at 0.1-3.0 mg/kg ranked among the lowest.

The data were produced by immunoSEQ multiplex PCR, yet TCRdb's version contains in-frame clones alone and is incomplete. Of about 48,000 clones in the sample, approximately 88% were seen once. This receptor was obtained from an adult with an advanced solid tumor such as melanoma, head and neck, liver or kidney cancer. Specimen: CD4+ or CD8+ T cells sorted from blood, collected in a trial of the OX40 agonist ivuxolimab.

Here the CDR3 reads CASSVTGGWNTQYF. The DNA for the CDR3 is TGTGCCAGCAGCGTAACGGGAGGGTGGAATACGCAGTATTTT. This rearrangement joins TRBV9 to TRBJ2-3; 8 bases fit TRBD2. CDR1 is SGDLS, CDR2 YYNGEE, per germline. V lost 1 base, J lost 7 bases, and 5 bases stayed unmatched. The CDR3 runs 14 residues.